These 31 T cell receptor beta chains came from one sample sequenced in a study of blood T cell repertoires in COVID-19 (TCRdb year 2020). Libraries were made using the immunoSEQ multiplex PCR assay. The table comes from immuneACCESS by way of TCRdb, which keeps in-frame sequences with V and J called. Part of the clones is missing from these tables; in studies checked, under half for an unresolved V gene and the rest for unknown reasons. This sample is represented by approximately 230,000 clones; about 91% of them were singletons. Clones ranked in the top ten supply around 1.4% of the sample. Sequenced input: peripheral blood. These TCRs come from a man aged 80 or over with acute or convalescent COVID-19.

The chain carries TRBV19 and TRBJ1-1, with TRBD1 identical over 7 bases. The CDR3 has 13 residues. The trim removed 9 bases at V and 4 bases at J, leaving 8 bases unmatched. Germline CDR1 and CDR2: LNHDA and SQIVND (reference sequence). The DNA for the CDR3 is TGTGCCAGCGGAACAGGGGTCGCCACTGAAGCTTTCTTT. It specifies CASGTGVATEAFF.

The V call is TRBV4-2, the J call TRBJ1-2; D call uncertain. Germline CDR1 is LGHNA and CDR2 is YNFKEQ. CDR3 length equals 13 residues. Deletions cut 0 bases from V and 6 bases from J, with 8 bases between. This CDR3 is CASSQDKRDGYTF. The CDR3 coding sequence is TGTGCCAGCAGCCAAGATAAGCGGGATGGCTACACCTTC.

The chain combines TRBV12-5 with TRBJ1-2, with 7 bases lining up with TRBD1. V gave up 5 bases and J gave up 3 bases; unmatched junction bases: 12. In germline, CDR1 is LGHNT, CDR2 FRNRAP. The CDR3 has 16 residues. The chain's CDR3 is CASGPTLTGIDYGYTF. CDR3 DNA sequence: TGTGCTAGTGGTCCCACCCTGACAGGGATCGACTATGGCTACACCTTC.

The chain uses TRBV4-2 and TRBJ1-5; D unclear. The V end was cut by 0 bases, the J end by 4 bases, with 13 bases between. Germline CDR1 and CDR2: LGHNA and YNFKEQ. The CDR3 has 16 amino acids. The DNA of the CDR3 is TGTGCCAGCAGCCAAGATACGGACGGCGGGAATCAGCCCCAGCATTTT. Protein sequence: CASSQDTDGGNQPQHF.

This clone has just a few counts. The chain uses TRBV19 and TRBJ1-2; 7 bases line up with TRBD1. This CDR3 has 14 residues. Germline values: CDR1 LNHDA, CDR2 SQIVND (reference sequence). Germline trimming cut 6 bases from V and 4 bases from J; bases unmatched to any gene: 8. This CDR3 is CASSPDRATYGYTF. CDR3 nucleotides: TGTGCCAGTAGCCCTGACAGGGCCACCTATGGCTACACCTTC.

The V gene is TRBV7-8, the J gene TRBJ2-3, with D possibly being TRBD1 (5 bases). Germline values: CDR1 SGHVS, CDR2 FQNEAQ. The CDR3 contains 16 residues. Trimming stripped 5 bases from V and 0 bases from J, with 15 bases between. CDR3 loop: CASSPTGATSTDTQYF. CDR3 nucleotide sequence: TGTGCCAGCAGCCCCACTGGGGCGACTAGCACAGATACGCAGTATTTT.

This clone came up once. The V and J genes are TRBV15 and TRBJ2-7, with 7 bases that match TRBD2. The CDR3 has 16 amino acids. The V and J ends lost 5 bases and 0 bases, in that order; junction bases with no gene match: 10. From germline, CDR1 is LNHNV and CDR2 YYDKDF (reference sequence). This CDR3 reads CATSGPSGTYSYEQYF. DNA of the CDR3: TGTGCCACCAGCGGACCCAGCGGGACCTACTCCTACGAGCAGTACTTC. Filled out from reference TRBV15 and TRBJ2-7, the complete variable domain reads DAMVIQNPRYQVTQFGKPVTLSCSQTLNHNVMYWYQQKSSQAPKLLFHYYDKDFNNEADTPDNFQSRRPNTSFCFLDIRSPGLGDTAMYLCATSGPSGTYSYEQYFGPGTRLTVT.

The chain carries TRBV6-4 and TRBJ2-7; the match to TRBD2 covers 8 bases. V lost 6 bases, J lost 3 bases, and 7 bases stayed unmatched. Per germline, CDR1 MRHNA and CDR2 SNTAGT. The CDR3 sequence is 14 residues long. CDR3 in DNA: TGTGCCAGCAGGGTTAGCGGGGCCCGCTACGAGCAGTACTTC. Translating gives CASRVSGARYEQYF.

The chain combines TRBV16 with TRBJ1-1; D call uncertain. This CDR3 region has 13 residues. V was trimmed by 0 bases and J by 3 bases, leaving 5 bases between them. Germline CDR1 and CDR2: KGHSY and FQNENV. In DNA form, the CDR3 reads TGTGCCAGCAGCCAATCGCGTTACACTGAAGCTTTCTTT. Its protein product is CASSQSRYTEAFF.

This clone was detected only once. This chain joins TRBV6-6 and TRBJ1-2; D is undetermined. V was cut by 4 bases and J by 4 bases, with 10 bases left in between. The CDR3 spans 13 residues. Germline V gene data show CDR1 as MNHNY and CDR2 as SVGAGI (reference sequence). CDR3 DNA sequence: TGTGCCAGCAGTTCGGACGGGAGCTATGGCTACACCTTC. Translated, it gives CASSSDGSYGYTF.

The V gene is TRBV4-3, the J gene TRBJ1-2; D remains unclear. V lost 1 base, J lost 7 bases, and 16 bases lay in between. Germline-derived CDR1 and CDR2 are LGHNA and YSLEER. CDR3 size: 15 residues. CDR3 loop: CASSQGPTARVGYTF. The CDR3 region has the DNA TGCGCCAGCAGCCAAGGTCCCACTGCTCGGGTTGGCTACACCTTC.

The J gene is TRBJ1-1, the V gene TRBV5-4; D unresolved. V lost 4 bases, J lost 5 bases, and 15 bases lay in between. The CDR3 is made up of 14 amino acids. Germline V gives CDR1 SGHNT, CDR2 YYREEE (reference sequence). The CDR3 reads CASSGRGAGTEAFF. DNA of the CDR3: TGTGCCAGCAGCGGACGGGGTGCGGGGACTGAAGCTTTCTTT.

V gene TRBV5-1 combines with J gene TRBJ1-2; 7 bases agree with TRBD1. Germline assignment: CDR1 SGHRS and CDR2 YFSETQ. CDR3 size: 14 residues. Unmatched junction bases numbered 3, after V lost 0 bases and J lost 4 bases. The CDR3 DNA follows: TGCGCCAGCAGCTTGGGGGACAGCCCCTATGGCTACACCTTC. Residues: CASSLGDSPYGYTF.

This clone was recorded once. The gene calls are TRBV25-1 and TRBJ2-3; D not certain. Trimming took off 9 bases at V and 0 bases at J, with 13 bases between the two ends. CDR1 is MGHDK, CDR2 SYGVNS, per germline. This CDR3 has 14 residues. The CDR3 region is CARAGRRSTDTQYF. For the CDR3, the DNA is TGTGCCAGAGCAGGTAGGCGAAGCACAGATACGCAGTATTTT.

V gene TRBV7-2 combines with J gene TRBJ2-5; D is perhaps TRBD2 (6 bases). V was cut by 4 bases and J by 1 base, with 13 bases left in between. Germline CDR1 is SGHTA and CDR2 is FQGNSA. The CDR3 loop spans 15 amino acids. The CDR3 bases are TGTGCCAGCAGCTCCCTAGCGTCCCCCCAAGAGACCCAGTACTTC. It encodes CASSSLASPQETQYF.

This sequence joins TRBV19 and TRBJ2-2; 8 positions match TRBD2. The V and J ends lost 7 bases and 6 bases, in that order; junction bases with no gene match: 10. The CDR3 length is 15 residues. CDR1 and CDR2 from the germline V gene are LNHDA and SQIVND (reference sequence). The CDR3 DNA reads TGTGCCAGTAACCCAGGATCGACTAGCGCCGGGGAGCTGTTTTTT. Protein: CASNPGSTSAGELFF.

V gene TRBV7-6 combines with J gene TRBJ2-2; 8 bases match TRBD1. Germline CDR1 is SGHVS and CDR2 is FNYEAQ. The CDR3 is 15 residues long. V lost 1 base and J lost 5; bases outside the gene matches: 3. The CDR3 DNA follows: TGTGCCAGCAGCTTAGTGCAGGGGGCTACCGGGGAGCTGTTTTTT. It specifies CASSLVQGATGELFF.

The chain recombines TRBV7-9 with TRBJ2-7; a weak D match, TRBD2 (5 bases). The CDR3 is made up of 15 amino acids. V lost 7 bases to trimming and J lost 7 bases, with 23 bases between them. Germline values: CDR1 SEHNR, CDR2 FQNEAQ (reference sequence). The CDR3 reads CASKEVEQPLREQYF. The CDR3 DNA reads TGTGCCAGCAAGGAGGTAGAACAGCCCTTGAGAGAGCAGTACTTC. Supplemented by reference TRBV7-9 and TRBJ2-7, the full variable domain reads DTGVSQNPRHKITKRGQNVTFRCDPISEHNRLYWYRQTLGQGPEFLTYFQNEAQLEKSRLLSDRFSAERPKGSFSTLEIQRTEQGDSAMYLCASKEVEQPLREQYFGPGTRLTVT.

The chain carries TRBV15 and TRBJ2-1; 12 bases fit TRBD2. Trimming took 4 bases from V and 7 from J; bases not matched to a gene: 5. CDR1 is LNHNV, CDR2 YYDKDF, per germline (reference sequence). The CDR3 is made up of 15 amino acids. Written as DNA, the CDR3 is TGTGCCACCAGCACCCCTAGCGGGAGGGTTAATGAGCAGTTCTTC. Translation gives CATSTPSGRVNEQFF.

The chain carries TRBV5-1 and TRBJ1-2; 9 bases agree with TRBD1. Germline lookup yields CDR1 SGHRS and CDR2 YFSETQ. The CDR3 extends over 19 amino acids. J lost 4 bases, V lost 2 bases, and 18 bases had no gene match. The CDR3 region is CASSFFSVTRTGDSYGYTF. The CDR3 DNA follows: TGCGCCAGCAGCTTTTTTTCCGTAACCCGGACAGGGGACTCCTATGGCTACACCTTC.

This chain joins TRBV7-2 and TRBJ2-7, with 14 bases lining up with TRBD2. Per the germline V gene, CDR1 is SGHTA and CDR2 is FQGNSA. J was trimmed by 0 bases and V by 2 bases; bases with no gene match: 9. The CDR3 consists of 19 residues. The CDR3 coding sequence is TGTGCCAGCAGCTTACGGCCGACTAGCGGGAGGGATAGCTCCTACGAGCAGTACTTC. Translated: CASSLRPTSGRDSSYEQYF. The variable domain in full, with the rest retrieved from reference TRBV7-2 and TRBJ2-7, is GAGVSQSPSNKVTEKGKDVELRCDPISGHTALYWYRQSLGQGLEFLIYFQGNSAPDKSGLPSDRFSAERTGGSVSTLTIQRTQQEDSAVYLCASSLRPTSGRDSSYEQYFGPGTRLTVT.

The V and J genes are TRBV4-2 and TRBJ1-3, with no clear D. The germline gives CDR1 LGHNA, CDR2 YNFKEQ. Trimming removed 0 bases at V and 1 base at J, with 4 bases between. CDR3 length: 14 amino acids. This chain's CDR3 is CASSQDKSGNTIYF. The CDR3 DNA reads as TGTGCCAGCAGCCAAGACAAATCTGGAAACACCATATATTTT.

CDR3 in amino acids: CASSQDRANSPLHF. CDR3 sequence (DNA): TGCGCCAGCAGCCAGGACAGAGCTAATTCACCCCTCCACTTT. This chain joins TRBV4-1 and TRBJ1-6; the D gene is possibly TRBD1 (6 bases). Germline CDR1 and CDR2: MGHRA and YSYEKL. V lost 3 bases and J 6 bases, leaving 9 bases between the germline ends. There are 14 residues in the CDR3.

This clone was counted a single time. The chain has TRBV14 and TRBJ1-2; 8 bases agree with TRBD1. The ends lost 2 bases at V and 2 bases at J; junction bases unmatched: 4. Germline V gene lookup returns CDR1 SGHDN and CDR2 FVKESK. The CDR3 is 15 residues long. In DNA, the CDR3 is TGTGCCAGCAGCCAACCAGACAGGGGAAACTATGGCTACACCTTC. Translated: CASSQPDRGNYGYTF. The variable domain in full, with the rest retrieved from reference TRBV14 and TRBJ1-2, is EAGVTQFPSHSVIEKGQTVTLRCDPISGHDNLYWYRRVMGKEIKFLLHFVKESKQDESGMPNNRFLAERTGGTYSTLKVQPAELEDSGVYFCASSQPDRGNYGYTFGSGTRLTVV.

This sequence joins TRBV6-5 and TRBJ2-7, with TRBD1 matching over 9 bases. J lost 4 bases, V lost 2 bases, and 3 bases had no gene match. Germline-derived CDR1 and CDR2 are MNHEY and SVGAGI. The CDR3 has 14 residues. The CDR3 protein is CASSYTDRGYEQYF. DNA for the CDR3: TGTGCCAGCAGTTACACGGACAGGGGTTACGAGCAGTACTTC.

This clone was seen a single time. The chain couples TRBV28 to TRBJ2-1, with 11 bases matching TRBD2. The CDR3 has 15 amino acids. The J segment lost 8 bases and the V segment lost 5 bases, leaving 8 bases of the junction unmatched. Germline CDR1 and CDR2: MDHEN and SYDVKM. CDR3 sequence reads: CASSRSGTSGHEQFF. The CDR3 region has the DNA TGTGCCAGCAGTCGTTCCGGGACTAGCGGTCATGAGCAGTTCTTC. Full variable domain (missing parts from reference TRBV28 and TRBJ2-1): DVKVTQSSRYLVKRTGEKVFLECVQDMDHENMFWYRQDPGLGLRLIYFSYDVKMKEKGDIPEGYSVSREKKERFSLILESASTNQTSMYLCASSRSGTSGHEQFFGPGTRLTVL.

The V call is TRBV9, the J call TRBJ1-4, with 10 bases lining up with TRBD1. Trimming cost V 0 bases and J 7 bases; bases outside gene matches: 3. The germline CDR1 and CDR2 sequences are SGDLS and YYNGEE. The CDR3 runs to 15 residues. The CDR3 DNA reads as TGTGCCAGCAGCGTAGGACAGGGGGCGAGTGAAAAACTGTTTTTT. It yields the protein CASSVGQGASEKLFF.

This chain links TRBV18 with TRBJ2-1; perhaps TRBD2 as D (6 bases). There are 14 residues in the CDR3. Germline V gene data show CDR1 as KGHSH and CDR2 as LQKENI. The ends were cut back, 1 base at V and 9 bases at J, with 13 bases in the middle. CDR3 in amino acids: CASSPLAPEGEQFF. Written as DNA, the CDR3 is TGTGCCAGCTCACCACTGGCCCCGGAGGGTGAGCAGTTCTTC. Complete variable domain (other parts from reference TRBV18 and TRBJ2-1): NAGVMQNPRHLVRRRGQEARLRCSPMKGHSHVYWYRQLPEEGLKFMVYLQKENIIDESGMPKERFSAEFPKEGPSILRIQQVVRGDSAAYFCASSPLAPEGEQFFGPGTRLTVL.

The rearrangement links TRBV28 to TRBJ2-7; TRBD2 matches at 9 bases. Germline values: CDR1 MDHEN, CDR2 SYDVKM. The CDR3 is 15 amino acids. J lost 2 bases, V lost 5 bases, and 7 bases had no gene match. The CDR3 DNA follows: TGTGCCAGCAGTCTTAGCGGGGGAGGAACCTACGAGCAGTACTTC. Translated: CASSLSGGGTYEQYF.

The chain has TRBV24-1 and TRBJ2-1, with D perhaps matching TRBD1 (6 bases). The CDR3 contains 12 residues. The germline V and J ends were trimmed by 3 bases and 10 bases, with 9 bases remaining between them. From germline, CDR1 is KGHDR and CDR2 SFDVKD. The CDR3 bases are TGTGCCACCAGTGATCTTGGACAGGAGCAGTTCTTC. It codes for CATSDLGQEQFF.

The chain couples TRBV12-1 to TRBJ2-5; the table gives TRBD2 as D, unverified against the DNA. TRBV12-1 has pseudogene status. This CDR3 region has 20 residues. CDR3 region: CASTLFPPGTSGEGAGTQYF. The CDR3 region has the DNA TGTGCCAGCACCCTTTTCCCTCCTGGGACTAGCGGGGAGGGGGCCGGGACCCAGTACTTC.